This T cell receptor (beta chain) was sequenced in a study of PD-L1 blockade in urothelial cancer. Sequencing was performed with immunoSEQ multiplex PCR; in TCRdb, only in-frame clones are kept and a portion is missing. This sample yields approximately 91,000 clones, of which less than 90% are seen a single time; under 10% belongs to the top ten. The CDR3 runs to 13 residues. Germline loops: CDR1 SGDLS, CDR2 YYNGEE. V lost 4 bases and J 3 bases, leaving 8 bases between the germline ends. The time point was: peripheral blood 6 weeks after treatment start. This clone has a handful of counts. The chain carries TRBV9 and TRBJ2-1, with no clear D. The sequences come from PBMCs, collected around atezolizumab (anti-PD-L1) treatment. The TCR sequence derives from a man aged 65 to 85 with urothelial cancer. The CDR3 protein is CASSSDGYNEQFF. CDR3 bases: TGTGCCAGCAGCTCAGATGGCTACAATGAGCAGTTCTTC.